A single sample is the source of the 16 T cell receptor beta chains below, sequenced in a study of memory CD4+ T cells and cytomegalovirus serostatus (dated by TCRdb to between 2018 and 2021). A FACSAria II was used to sort memory CD4+ T cells, defined as single viable CD3+CD4+CD8-CD45RO+ cells. Libraries were prepared through the immunoSEQ multiplex PCR assay. The immuneACCESS repertoire file appears here via TCRdb, limited to in-frame rearrangements. These files lack a portion of the clones; in checked studies, under half of the deficit traces to unresolved V genes, and the cause of the others is not known. For this sample there are 50,000 to 65,000 clones; 60% to 75% appear just once. The ten top clones hold about 3% of the sample. Sequenced: memory CD4+ T cells from blood. These receptor sequences come from an adult in good health and CMV-seropositive.

The chain links TRBV4-2 to TRBJ2-2, with 8 bases identical to TRBD2. Unmatched junction bases numbered 2, after V lost 2 bases and J lost 0 bases. The CDR3 runs to 16 residues. Germline assignment: CDR1 LGHNA and CDR2 YNFKEQ. The CDR3, as DNA: TGTGCCAGCAGCCAATATAGCGGGGCGAACACCGGGGAGCTGTTTTTT. Translated: CASSQYSGANTGELFF.

The chain combines TRBV19 with TRBJ2-1, with 11 bases fitting TRBD2. V gave up 8 bases and J gave up 9 bases; unmatched junction bases: 9. The germline V gene has CDR1 LNHDA and CDR2 SQIVND (reference sequence). The CDR3 runs to 14 residues. This chain's CDR3 is CASARTSGLSEQFF. The CDR3 DNA reads TGTGCCAGTGCGAGGACTAGCGGGCTTAGTGAGCAGTTCTTC.

This chain joins TRBV30 and TRBJ1-3, with D possibly being TRBD1 (6 bases). The CDR3 runs 14 residues. The germline gives CDR1 GTSNPN, CDR2 SVGIG (reference sequence). With 2 bases removed from V and 2 bases from J, the gap between germline ends came to 10 bases. The CDR3 DNA follows: TGTGCCTGGAGTAGATCAGGGGCTGGAAACACCATATATTTT. Its translation: CAWSRSGAGNTIYF. Drawing the rest from reference TRBV30 and TRBJ1-3, the complete variable domain is SQTIHQWPATLVQPVGSPLSLECTVEGTSNPNLYWYRQAAGRGLQLLFYSVGIGQISSEVPQNLSASRPQDRQFILSSKKLLLSDSGFYLCAWSRSGAGNTIYFGEGSWLTVV.

The chain uses TRBV7-2 and TRBJ1-1, with D unclear. V was clipped by 1 base and J by 5 bases, with 17 bases between them. Germline CDR1 is SGHTA and CDR2 is FQGNSA. The CDR3 totals 16 residues. The CDR3, as DNA: TGTGCCAGCAGCTTAGGGCAGGAGAGAGTGATTACTGAAGCTTTCTTT. Translating gives CASSLGQERVITEAFF. The variable domain in full, completed from reference TRBV7-2 and TRBJ1-1, reads GAGVSQSPSNKVTEKGKDVELRCDPISGHTALYWYRQSLGQGLEFLIYFQGNSAPDKSGLPSDRFSAERTGGSVSTLTIQRTQQEDSAVYLCASSLGQERVITEAFFGQGTRLTVV.

This clone was picked up a small number of times. The V call is TRBV11-3, the J call TRBJ2-1; TRBD1 might be the D (6 bases). The ends were cut back, 4 bases at V and 5 bases at J, with 15 bases in the middle. The CDR3 extends over 15 amino acids. Germline V gene data show CDR1 as SGHNT and CDR2 as YENEEA. The CDR3 DNA sequence: TGTGCCAGCAGCTCGGCTCCAGGGGATGACAATGAGCAGTTCTTC. Translated, it gives CASSSAPGDDNEQFF.

The rearrangement links TRBV11-1 to TRBJ2-2; TRBD2 agrees at 11 bases. V lost 1 base and J lost 7; bases outside the gene matches: 5. CDR1 and CDR2 from the germline V gene are SGHAT and FQDESV (reference sequence). The CDR3 has 16 residues. The chain's CDR3 is CASSLELAGAVGELFF. CDR3 nucleotide sequence: TGTGCCAGCAGCTTAGAACTAGCGGGAGCGGTCGGGGAGCTGTTTTTT.

The J gene is TRBJ2-1, the V gene TRBV2, with D perhaps matching TRBD2 (5 bases). Trimming removed 6 bases from V and 6 bases from J, with 9 bases in between. Germline CDR1 reads SNHLY; CDR2 reads FYNNEI. CDR3 length equals 12 residues. The CDR3 spells CASRRESNEQFF. CDR3 nucleotides: TGTGCCAGCAGAAGGGAGTCCAATGAGCAGTTCTTC.

This clone was seen only a few times. DNA for the CDR3: TGTGCCTGGAAGGGGGGCCTTAATGAAAAACTGTTTTTT. Translating gives CAWKGGLNEKLFF. The chain uses TRBV30 and TRBJ1-4, with D maybe TRBD1 (6 bases). There are 13 residues in the CDR3. Germline assignment: CDR1 GTSNPN and CDR2 SVGIG (reference sequence). Between the trimmed V and J ends, which lost 4 bases and 4 bases, there was a span of 10 bases.

This chain links TRBV7-2 with TRBJ2-5; 7 nucleotides match TRBD1. Germline V gene lookup returns CDR1 SGHTA and CDR2 FQGNSA. The CDR3 loop spans 15 amino acids. The V segment lost 5 bases and the J segment 3 bases; nucleotides outside the gene matches: 9. The CDR3 spells CASSPRQGPKETQYF. The CDR3 DNA is TGTGCCAGCAGCCCGCGACAGGGTCCGAAAGAGACCCAGTACTTC.

The chain uses TRBV29-1 and TRBJ2-5; D uncertain. Looked up from germline, CDR1 is SQVTM and CDR2 is ANQGSEA. The CDR3 loop spans 11 amino acids. The V and J ends lost 4 bases and 2 bases respectively, with 5 bases between them. The DNA of the CDR3 is TGCAGCGTTGGAGGACAAGAGACCCAGTACTTC. Its translation: CSVGGQETQYF.

J is TRBJ2-3 and V is TRBV5-1; D gene ambiguous. This CDR3 is built from 15 residues. CDR1 and CDR2 from the germline V gene are SGHRS and YFSETQ. V gave up 0 bases and J gave up 0 bases, with 8 bases separating them. DNA of the CDR3: TGCGCCAGCAGCTTGGATGGGCGGAGCACAGATACGCAGTATTTT. Encoded protein: CASSLDGRSTDTQYF.

This clone was observed once. The chain links TRBV7-9 to TRBJ2-1; no definite D call. The CDR3 is 12 amino acids. CDR1 SEHNR and CDR2 FQNEAQ come from the germline V gene (reference sequence). The V end lost 3 bases, the J end lost 0 bases, and 0 bases lay between the germline ends. DNA for the CDR3: TGTGCCAGCAGCTTCTCCTACAATGAGCAGTTCTTC. Amino acid sequence: CASSFSYNEQFF.

Only a few counts were recorded for this clone. This chain links TRBV18 with TRBJ1-4; D remains ambiguous. V was cut by 5 bases and J by 6 bases, with 10 bases left in between. The germline gives CDR1 KGHSH, CDR2 LQKENI. CDR3 length equals 13 residues. CDR3 sequence: CASSFNRDEKLFF. The CDR3 bases are TGTGCCAGCTCATTCAACAGAGATGAAAAACTGTTTTTT.

V is TRBV18 and J is TRBJ1-1; D gene unclear. This CDR3 is built from 13 residues. CDR1 and CDR2 (germline): KGHSH, LQKENI. Between the trimmed V and J ends, which lost 3 bases and 2 bases, there was a span of 7 bases. In DNA form, the CDR3 reads TGTGCCAGCTCACCGCTCATAAACACTGAAGCTTTCTTT. Translating gives CASSPLINTEAFF.

This clone occurred a few times. The chain is built from TRBV7-9 and TRBJ1-4; 10 bases align to TRBD1. V was pared by 6 bases and J by 7 bases, with 11 bases of the junction left unmatched. The CDR3 sequence is 16 residues long. Germline CDR1 SEHNR, CDR2 FQNEAQ (reference sequence). CDR3 residues: CASRRSVDRGGEKLFF. The DNA for the CDR3 is TGTGCCAGCAGGCGCTCCGTGGACAGGGGGGGTGAAAAACTGTTTTTT.

This clone was counted a single time. The chain has TRBV27 and TRBJ1-5, with unresolved D. CDR3 length: 16 amino acids. Germline values: CDR1 MNHEY, CDR2 SMNVEV (reference sequence). V dropped 5 bases and J dropped 5 bases, with 19 bases sitting between them. The CDR3 DNA is TGTGCCAGCAGTCCCCGGACGGATCTTTGGGATCAGCCCCAGCATTTT. Translation: CASSPRTDLWDQPQHF.